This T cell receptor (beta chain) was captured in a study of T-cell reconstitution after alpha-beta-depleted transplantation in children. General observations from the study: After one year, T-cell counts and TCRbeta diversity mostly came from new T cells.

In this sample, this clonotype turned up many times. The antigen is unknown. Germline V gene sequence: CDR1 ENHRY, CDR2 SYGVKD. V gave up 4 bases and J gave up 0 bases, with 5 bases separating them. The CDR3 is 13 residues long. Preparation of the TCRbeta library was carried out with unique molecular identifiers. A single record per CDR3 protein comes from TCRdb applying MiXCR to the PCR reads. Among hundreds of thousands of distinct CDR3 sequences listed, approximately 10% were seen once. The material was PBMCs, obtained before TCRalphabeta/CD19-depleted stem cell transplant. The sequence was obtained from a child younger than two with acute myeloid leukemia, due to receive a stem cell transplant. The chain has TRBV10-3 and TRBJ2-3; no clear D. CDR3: CAISGISTDTQYF. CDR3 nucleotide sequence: TGTGCCATCAGTGGAATTAGCACAGATACGCAGTATTTT.